Shown below are 27 T cell receptor beta chains from a single sample sequenced in a study of blood T cell repertoires in COVID-19. Assay: immunoSEQ multiplex PCR; the TCRdb copy retains only in-frame clones and omits some. This sample has hundreds of thousands of clones, with 87% found just once. The sample comprised PBMCs or T cells enriched from blood (not recorded which). Receptors were obtained from a woman under 30 who had recovered from COVID-19.

The chain is built from TRBV9 and TRBJ2-1; 13 positions agree with TRBD2. V was clipped by 4 bases and J by 8 bases; unmatched bases: 12. CDR1 and CDR2 from the germline V gene are SGDLS and YYNGEE. CDR3 length equals 17 residues. The CDR3 bases are TGTGCCAGCAGCCCAGGGACTAGCGGGGCGATGATTCATGAGCAGTTCTTC. Its protein product is CASSPGTSGAMIHEQFF.

CDR3 in amino acids: CAISEGVAAWETQYF. CDR3 bases: TGTGCCATCAGTGAGGGGGTAGCGGCTTGGGAGACCCAGTACTTC. This sequence joins TRBV10-3 and TRBJ2-5; TRBD2 is a possible D gene (6 bases). Between the trimmed V and J ends, which lost 2 bases and 5 bases, there was a span of 15 bases. This CDR3 contains 15 residues. Germline V gene data show CDR1 as ENHRY and CDR2 as SYGVKD.

V gene TRBV6-6 combines with J gene TRBJ1-4, with TRBD1 as a possible D gene (5 bases). V dropped 5 bases and J dropped 0 bases, with 19 bases sitting between them. In germline, CDR1 is MNHNY, CDR2 SVGAGI (reference sequence). The CDR3 is made up of 18 amino acids. The CDR3 DNA reads as TGTGCCAGCAGTCTTACCCTGGGGGGGTCGGCAACTAATGAAAAACTGTTTTTT. It encodes CASSLTLGGSATNEKLFF.

The V call is TRBV2, the J call TRBJ1-2, with 7 bases that match TRBD1. Losses at the gene ends were 6 bases for V and 3 bases for J; bases not matched to a gene: 16. This CDR3 is built from 17 residues. Germline CDR1 is SNHLY and CDR2 is FYNNEI. CDR3 in amino acids: CASRPGQTLRLHYGYTF. The CDR3 DNA is TGTGCCAGCAGGCCGGGACAGACTCTACGGCTCCACTATGGCTACACCTTC.

This clone has only a few counts. J is TRBJ2-3 and V is TRBV5-1; TRBD2 agrees at 9 bases. V dropped 4 bases and J dropped 2; count of bases not matched to a gene: 8. The germline V gene encodes CDR1 SGHRS and CDR2 YFSETQ. The CDR3 runs 16 residues. CDR3 DNA: TGCGCCAGCAGCCCGAGAGCGGGAGGCTTCACAGATACGCAGTATTTT. Its protein product is CASSPRAGGFTDTQYF.

This clone was counted ten times or more. The J gene is TRBJ2-1, the V gene TRBV6-2 or TRBV6-3, with 7 bases lining up with TRBD2. The ends lost 4 bases at V and 8 bases at J; junction bases unmatched: 5. Germline CDR1 and CDR2: MNHEY and SVGEGT. The CDR3 runs 13 residues. The CDR3 DNA reads TGTGCCAGCAGTTGGCGGGAGATCGATGAGCAGTTCTTC. It translates to CASSWREIDEQFF.

J is TRBJ2-7 and V is TRBV15; 9 nucleotides agree with TRBD1. Trimming removed 0 bases from V and 5 bases from J; junction bases left unmatched: 8. Germline CDR1 reads LNHNV; CDR2 reads YYDKDF (reference sequence). CDR3 length equals 16 residues. As DNA, the CDR3 is TGTGCCACCAGCAGAGATCTGGGACAGGGAATAAACGAGCAGTACTTC. It encodes CATSRDLGQGINEQYF.

V gene TRBV7-3 combines with J gene TRBJ2-2, with 9 bases fitting TRBD2. The junction had 6 bases not matched to a gene; V was cut back by 3 bases and J by 4 bases. The CDR3 length is 16 residues. Germline V lookup: CDR1 SGHTA, CDR2 FQGTGA. CDR3: CASSLGGTSSTGELFF. CDR3 in DNA: TGTGCCAGCAGCTTGGGGGGGACTAGCTCCACCGGGGAGCTGTTTTTT.

This chain connects TRBV7-9 to TRBJ2-1; weak D call: TRBD2 (5 bases). The CDR3 length is 13 residues. Germline V CDR1 and CDR2: SEHNR, FQNEAQ (reference sequence). Trimming left V 3 bases short and J 5 bases short, with 8 bases between. Here the CDR3 reads CASSFSANNEQFF. The CDR3 DNA reads TGTGCCAGCAGCTTTAGCGCGAACAATGAGCAGTTCTTC.

The chain is built from TRBV28 and TRBJ1-5, with 7 bases matching TRBD1. Germline V gives CDR1 MDHEN, CDR2 SYDVKM. The trim removed 3 bases at V and 3 bases at J, leaving 8 bases unmatched. The length of the CDR3 is 16 residues. The CDR3 spells CASSLLGQPFNQPQHF. The DNA for the CDR3 is TGTGCCAGCAGTTTGTTGGGACAGCCGTTCAATCAGCCCCAGCATTTT. Full variable domain (outside the CDR3, taken from reference TRBV28 and TRBJ1-5): DVKVTQSSRYLVKRTGEKVFLECVQDMDHENMFWYRQDPGLGLRLIYFSYDVKMKEKGDIPEGYSVSREKKERFSLILESASTNQTSMYLCASSLLGQPFNQPQHFGDGTRLSIL.

The chain has TRBV7-3 and TRBJ2-2, with a tentative D call TRBD2 (5 bases). This CDR3 region has 16 residues. Trimming took 5 bases from V and 1 from J, leaving 14 bases between them. CDR1 is SGHTA and CDR2 is FQGTGA in the germline V gene. The CDR3 loop reads CASSHLGDVNTGELFF. The CDR3, as DNA: TGTGCCAGCAGCCACCTCGGGGATGTGAACACCGGGGAGCTGTTTTTT.

The chain links TRBV5-1 to TRBJ2-1, with TRBD2 identical over 10 bases. V shed 0 bases, J shed 6 bases, and the junction held 3 bases outside the gene matches. The CDR3 totals 15 residues. The V gene's germline CDR1 is SGHRS and CDR2 YFSETQ. The CDR3 bases are TGCGCCAGCAGCTTGGCTAGCGGGGGCACCAATGAGCAGTTCTTC. Residues: CASSLASGGTNEQFF.

The rearrangement uses TRBV27 and TRBJ1-2, with TRBD1 matching over 8 bases. Germline V gives CDR1 MNHEY, CDR2 SMNVEV (reference sequence). The CDR3 sequence is 16 residues long. The J segment lost 4 bases and the V segment lost 6 bases, leaving 13 bases of the junction unmatched. CDR3 DNA: TGTGCCAGCAGAACCGTCGCAGGGGGCGCTTCCTATGGCTACACCTTC. Translated: CASRTVAGGASYGYTF.

This sequence joins TRBV29-1 and TRBJ2-5; TRBD1 aligns across 7 bases. The germline gives CDR1 SQVTM, CDR2 ANQGSEA. The ends lost 4 bases at V and 2 bases at J; junction bases unmatched: 4. The CDR3 contains 13 residues. The DNA for the CDR3 is TGCAGCGTTGGGAAACAGGGGCAAGAGACCCAGTACTTC. Translated: CSVGKQGQETQYF.

The count of this clone is one. The chain couples TRBV4-3 to TRBJ2-3, with 7 bases that match TRBD2. CDR3 length equals 15 residues. The V gene's germline CDR1 is LGHNA and CDR2 YSLEER. Trimming cost V 2 bases and J 6 bases; bases outside gene matches: 8. CDR3 DNA: TGCGCCAGCAGCCAACTGACTAGCCAGCTCGATACGCAGTATTTT. Amino acid sequence: CASSQLTSQLDTQYF.

The chain is built from TRBV11-3 and TRBJ2-5; perhaps TRBD1 as D (7 bases). The CDR3 extends over 15 amino acids. The ends were cut back, 1 base at V and 2 bases at J, with 11 bases in the middle. The germline V gene has CDR1 SGHNT and CDR2 YENEEA. The CDR3 nucleotides are TGTGCCAGCAGCTTAGGGCAGGGGGGTCAAGAGACCCAGTACTTC. Translated: CASSLGQGGQETQYF.

The chain joins TRBV2 to TRBJ1-5, with 7 bases matching TRBD1. Trimming removed 3 bases from V and 7 bases from J; junction bases left unmatched: 9. Germline assignment: CDR1 SNHLY and CDR2 FYNNEI. This CDR3 is 15 amino acids long. DNA of the CDR3: TGTGCCAGCAGTGATGTCGGGCAGGGACAGCAGCCCCAGCATTTT. It encodes CASSDVGQGQQPQHF.

This chain joins TRBV4-1 and TRBJ2-2, with TRBD1 matching over 10 bases. This CDR3 contains 19 residues. Germline V gives CDR1 MGHRA, CDR2 YSYEKL. V lost 2 bases and J lost 1; bases outside the gene matches: 10. DNA for the CDR3: TGCGCCAGCAGCCAACCACTTGACAGGGGGCGTAAGAACACCGGGGAGCTGTTTTTT. Translation gives CASSQPLDRGRKNTGELFF.

The chain couples TRBV28 to TRBJ2-3; possible D gene TRBD2, 6 bases. The CDR3 consists of 18 residues. CDR1 is MDHEN, CDR2 SYDVKM, per germline. V was shortened by 4 bases and J by 0 bases, with 20 bases between the two germline ends. CDR3 residues: CASSYPAFYSGSTDTQYF. The CDR3 nucleotides read TGTGCCAGCAGTTACCCTGCCTTCTATAGCGGAAGCACAGATACGCAGTATTTT.

This chain joins TRBV25-1 and TRBJ1-1; possible D gene TRBD1, 6 bases. Trimming took off 8 bases at V and 3 bases at J, with 19 bases between the two ends. Germline V gives CDR1 MGHDK, CDR2 SYGVNS. The CDR3 length is 15 residues. DNA of the CDR3: TGTGCCAGCTCCGATCCCGCGGGGGGCGACACTGAAGCTTTCTTT. This translates into CASSDPAGGDTEAFF.

The chain recombines TRBV7-9 with TRBJ1-1; perhaps TRBD1 as D (5 bases). CDR3 length: 15 residues. CDR1 and CDR2 from the germline V gene are SEHNR and FQNEAQ (reference sequence). Between the trimmed V and J ends, which lost 1 base and 1 base, there was a span of 10 bases. CDR3 nucleotide sequence: TGTGCCAGCAGCTTAGGACAGCGATGGAACACTGAAGCTTTCTTT. Residues: CASSLGQRWNTEAFF.

The CDR3 bases are TGTGCCAGCAGCGCCAATCTCAGGGGGCGAGGCTACACCTTC. This gives the protein CASSANLRGRGYTF. The gene calls are TRBV9 and TRBJ1-2, with 8 bases that match TRBD1. The germline CDR1 and CDR2 sequences are SGDLS and YYNGEE. The trim removed 3 bases at V and 8 bases at J, leaving 9 bases unmatched. The CDR3 spans 14 residues.

The chain recombines TRBV5-8 with TRBJ2-2, with no clear D. Germline CDR1 and CDR2: SGHTS and YDEGEE. V was trimmed by 0 bases and J by 6 bases, leaving 9 bases between them. The length of the CDR3 is 14 residues. CDR3 amino acids: CASSLAIYSGELFF. The CDR3 nucleotides are TGTGCCAGCAGCTTGGCCATCTATTCCGGGGAGCTGTTTTTT. The full variable domain, its missing parts supplied by reference TRBV5-8 and TRBJ2-2, is EAGVTQSPTHLIKTRGQQATLRCSPISGHTSVYWYQQALGLGLQFLLWYDEGEERNRGNFPPRFSGRQFPNYSSELNVNALELEDSALYLCASSLAIYSGELFFGEGSRLTVL.

This clone was observed a single time. This chain joins TRBV5-6 and TRBJ2-1; 9 bases agree with TRBD1. V was pared by 4 bases and J by 8 bases, with 13 bases of the junction left unmatched. The CDR3 is 16 amino acids. Germline CDR1 reads SGHDT; CDR2 reads YYEEEE. CDR3 coding DNA: TGTGCCAGCAGCCCGATTCCGGGACAGGGTAGTTATGAGCAGTTCTTC. Translated, it gives CASSPIPGQGSYEQFF.

V usage is TRBV27 and J usage is TRBJ1-3; D is unresolved. The CDR3 extends over 13 amino acids. V was pared by 7 bases and J by 0 bases, with 7 bases between. Germline-derived CDR1 and CDR2 are MNHEY and SMNVEV (reference sequence). CDR3: CASKLNSGNTIYF. CDR3 coding DNA: TGTGCCAGCAAACTCAACTCTGGAAACACCATATATTTT.

This sequence joins TRBV19 and TRBJ2-1; tentatively, D is TRBD1 (6 bases). Trimming stripped 4 bases from V and 8 bases from J, with 18 bases between. The CDR3 covers 15 residues. Germline lookup yields CDR1 LNHDA and CDR2 SQIVND (reference sequence). CDR3 nucleotide sequence: TGTGCCAGTAGTACGACCCGGGCCCCAGGGGATGAGCAGTTCTTC. This gives the protein CASSTTRAPGDEQFF.

The sample holds a few counts of this clone. This chain uses TRBV7-2 with TRBJ1-2; 7 bases line up with TRBD1. With V trimmed by 3 bases and J by 4 bases, 5 bases remained unmatched. This CDR3 has 14 residues. Germline lookup yields CDR1 SGHTA and CDR2 FQGNSA. The CDR3 loop reads CASSFSTGAYGYTF. CDR3 in DNA: TGTGCCAGCAGCTTTTCTACAGGGGCCTATGGCTACACCTTC. Drawing the rest from reference TRBV7-2 and TRBJ1-2, the complete variable domain is GAGVSQSPSNKVTEKGKDVELRCDPISGHTALYWYRQSLGQGLEFLIYFQGNSAPDKSGLPSDRFSAERTGGSVSTLTIQRTQQEDSAVYLCASSFSTGAYGYTFGSGTRLTVV.